The clone carrying this T cell receptor beta chain was seen only a few times. The antigen is undetermined. The data were taken from a study of early T cells in non-severe SARS-CoV-2 infection. On the study more broadly: Sequencing input comprised bulk RNA from unsorted whole blood; chain pairing was not available.

Trimming removed 2 bases from V and 6 bases from J, with 12 bases in between. The CDR3 contains 14 residues. Germline V gene data show CDR1 as KGHSY and CDR2 as FQNENV. Broader study findings: Sequences matched to VDJdb favored anti-spike CD8 responses, while private and CD4 specificities were missed.

The library protocol tagged individual cDNA molecules with unique molecular identifiers. MiXCR, applied by TCRdb to the 5' RACE reads, yields one record per CDR3 protein. The sample contains approximately 80,000 distinct CDR3 sequences, less than 15% of which appear only once. This sequence originates from an adult who was a healthcare worker with PCR-confirmed SARS-CoV-2 infection or an uninfected control (not recorded which). This chain joins TRBV16 and TRBJ2-3, with D perhaps matching TRBD1 (5 bases). The sample was whole blood. The CDR3 coding sequence is TGTGCCAGCAGCCAAACAGGCACTCTGGATACGCAGTATTTT. It is translated as CASSQTGTLDTQYF. The complete variable domain, with remaining parts taken from reference TRBV16 and TRBJ2-3, reads GEEVAQTPKHLVRGEGQKAKLYCAPIKGHSYVFWYQQVLKNEFKFLISFQNENVFDETGMPKERFSAKCLPNSPCSLEIQATKLEDSAVYFCASSQTGTLDTQYFGPGTRLTVL.